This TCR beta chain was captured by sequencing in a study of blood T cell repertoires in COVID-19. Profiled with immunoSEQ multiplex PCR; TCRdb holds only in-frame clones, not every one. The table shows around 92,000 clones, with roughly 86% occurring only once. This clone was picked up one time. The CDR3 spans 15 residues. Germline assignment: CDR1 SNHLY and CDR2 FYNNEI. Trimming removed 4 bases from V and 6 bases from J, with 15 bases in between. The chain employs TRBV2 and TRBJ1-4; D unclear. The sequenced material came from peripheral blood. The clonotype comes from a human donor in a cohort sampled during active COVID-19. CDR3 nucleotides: TGTGCCAGCAGTGCCCGAACCGGGTCTTATGAAAAACTGTTTTTT. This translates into CASSARTGSYEKLFF. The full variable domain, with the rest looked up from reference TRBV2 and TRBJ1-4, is EPEVTQTPSHQVTQMGQEVILRCVPISNHLYFYWYRQILGQKVEFLVSFYNNEISEKSEIFDDQFSVERPDGSNFTLKIRSTKLEDSAMYFCASSARTGSYEKLFFGSGTQLSVL.